The 26 T cell receptor beta chains below all came from one sample that was sequenced in a study of T cell responses to AZD1222 COVID-19 vaccine. Here immunoSEQ multiplex PCR was the method, and the copy in TCRdb shows in-frame clones only, minus some. The sample has 95,000 to 150,000 clones, 92% seen once. Here the sequenced sample was peripheral blood, taken on day 0 of AZD1222 vaccination. The receptor set was obtained from an adult in good health.

V usage is TRBV19 and J usage is TRBJ1-3; the match to TRBD1 covers 8 bases. Per germline, CDR1 LNHDA and CDR2 SQIVND (reference sequence). Trimming removed 5 bases from V and 2 bases from J; junction bases left unmatched: 5. This CDR3 is built from 15 residues. CDR3 nucleotides: TGTGCCAGTAGTCAAAGGACAGGGACTGGAAACACCATATATTTT. Encoded protein: CASSQRTGTGNTIYF. Full variable domain (outside the CDR3, taken from reference TRBV19 and TRBJ1-3): DGGITQSPKYLFRKEGQNVTLSCEQNLNHDAMYWYRQDPGQGLRLIYYSQIVNDFQKGDIAEGYSVSREKKESFPLTVTSAQKNPTAFYLCASSQRTGTGNTIYFGEGSWLTVV.

Of note for this clone: Given the absence of the conserved phenylalanine or tryptophan at the CDR3 end, a read error is likely. The DNA is left out, because the CDR3 cannot be placed on it with certainty; the CDR3 is given as TCRdb lists it. The chain has TRBV3-1 (or the pseudogene TRBV3-2) and TRBJ2-3; the listed D gene, TRBD2, was not tested against the DNA. The CDR3 is 14 amino acids in total, end residues counted. CDR1 LGHDT and CDR2 YNNKEL come from the germline V gene (reference sequence). The CDR3 reads CASSSPGTSGGLLV.

This chain connects TRBV19 to TRBJ1-4; the D gene is possibly TRBD1 (5 bases). This CDR3 contains 15 residues. Germline CDR1 LNHDA, CDR2 SQIVND (reference sequence). Trimming took 4 bases from V and 6 from J, leaving 15 bases between them. CDR3 in amino acids: CASSTLGPRYEKLFF. Written as DNA, the CDR3 is TGTGCCAGTAGTACCCTGGGACCGCGGTATGAAAAACTGTTTTTT. Based on the CDR3 plus reference TRBV19 and TRBJ1-4, the full variable domain is DGGITQSPKYLFRKEGQNVTLSCEQNLNHDAMYWYRQDPGQGLRLIYYSQIVNDFQKGDIAEGYSVSREKKESFPLTVTSAQKNPTAFYLCASSTLGPRYEKLFFGSGTQLSVL.

The CDR3 nucleotides are TGTGCCGGGGTGCGGCTCCCCGGCGAGACCCAGTACTTC. It codes for CAGVRLPGETQYF. The gene calls are TRBV6-5 and TRBJ2-5; no clear D. This CDR3 is built from 13 residues. V shed 11 bases and J shed 5 bases, with 18 bases lying between them. Germline V CDR1 and CDR2: MNHEY, SVGAGI.

The rearrangement joins TRBV24-1 to TRBJ1-2, with 9 bases fitting TRBD1. Per germline, CDR1 KGHDR and CDR2 SFDVKD. The CDR3 runs to 14 residues. V lost 7 bases and J lost 8; bases outside the gene matches: 10. The CDR3 nucleotides are TGTGCCACCAGCGACACAGGGGGCGAGGTCGGCTACACCTTC. This sequence encodes CATSDTGGEVGYTF.

The count of this clone is one. The V call is TRBV28, the J call TRBJ1-1; D remains unclear. Trimming left V 7 bases short and J 0 bases short, with 6 bases between. The CDR3 contains 12 residues. Germline loops: CDR1 MDHEN, CDR2 SYDVKM. Here the CDR3 reads CASKAMNTEAFF. DNA for the CDR3: TGTGCCAGCAAGGCTATGAACACTGAAGCTTTCTTT.

This clone has a single count. The J gene is TRBJ1-5, the V gene TRBV19; D is unclear. Between the trimmed V and J ends, which lost 3 bases and 0 bases, there was a span of 12 bases. The CDR3 covers 16 residues. Germline values: CDR1 LNHDA, CDR2 SQIVND (reference sequence). Here the CDR3 DNA reads TGTGCCAGTAGTATTCGGTGGAGCTTTAGCAATCAGCCCCAGCATTTT. It codes for CASSIRWSFSNQPQHF.

The chain is built from TRBV7-9 and TRBJ2-7, with 13 positions matching TRBD2. CDR3 length equals 17 residues. J lost 2 bases, V lost 4 bases, and 8 bases had no gene match. From germline, CDR1 is SEHNR and CDR2 FQNEAQ (reference sequence). CDR3 nucleotides: TGTGCCAGCAGCTCGGGACTAGCGGGGAGTCTTCCCTACGAGCAGTACTTC. It encodes CASSSGLAGSLPYEQYF.

CDR3 loop: CASSKRTGVEETQYF. CDR3 bases: TGTGCCAGTAGCAAAAGGACAGGGGTTGAAGAGACCCAGTACTTC. J is TRBJ2-5 and V is TRBV19; 9 nucleotides agree with TRBD1. Germline loops: CDR1 LNHDA, CDR2 SQIVND (reference sequence). This CDR3 contains 15 residues. The J segment lost 3 bases and the V segment lost 6 bases, leaving 8 bases of the junction unmatched.

This chain joins TRBV6-2 or TRBV6-3 and TRBJ1-5, with D perhaps matching TRBD1 (6 bases). The ends were cut back, 6 bases at V and 2 bases at J, with 17 bases in the middle. Germline assignment: CDR1 MNHEY and CDR2 SVGEGT. The CDR3 has 16 amino acids. The CDR3 loop reads CASSPRPNRGNQPQHF. CDR3 coding DNA: TGTGCCAGCAGCCCCCGGCCTAACAGGGGCAATCAGCCCCAGCATTTT.

The chain carries TRBV3-1 (or the pseudogene TRBV3-2) and TRBJ2-1; D is unclear. Trimming took 5 bases from V and 7 from J, leaving 9 bases between them. The CDR3 is made up of 12 amino acids. Germline CDR1 and CDR2: LGHDT and YNNKEL (reference sequence). In DNA form, the CDR3 reads TGTGCCAGCAGCGGAGTTTGGAATGAGCAGTTCTTC. This codes for CASSGVWNEQFF.

The chain has TRBV2 and TRBJ1-6; tentative D call: TRBD1 (5 bases). V lost 6 bases, J lost 3 bases, and 12 bases lay in between. CDR1 and CDR2 from the germline V gene are SNHLY and FYNNEI. This CDR3 region has 15 residues. CDR3 in amino acids: CASRTRDGYNSPLHF. CDR3 sequence (DNA): TGTGCCAGCAGGACCCGGGACGGCTATAATTCACCCCTCCACTTT.

This clone was detected once. This chain joins TRBV7-9 and TRBJ2-4, with D perhaps TRBD2 (6 bases). The germline V gene encodes CDR1 SEHNR and CDR2 FQNEAQ (reference sequence). The V end was cut by 5 bases, the J end by 0 bases, with 23 bases between. The CDR3 contains 19 residues. Here the CDR3 DNA reads TGTGCCAGCAGCCCCCTGTCTCTGGGGGGTGTTCTAGCCAAAAACATTCAGTACTTC. Translation: CASSPLSLGGVLAKNIQYF.

The chain is built from TRBV7-2 and TRBJ1-1; no clear D gene. Deletions cut 4 bases from V and 11 bases from J, with 23 bases between. The CDR3 length is 15 residues. Germline assignment: CDR1 SGHTA and CDR2 FQGNSA. The CDR3 sequence: CASSSQLLGGGGAFF. The DNA of the CDR3 is TGTGCCAGCAGCTCCCAGTTACTAGGAGGTGGAGGCGCTTTCTTT.

The chain recombines TRBV4-3 with TRBJ1-1; tentatively, D is TRBD1 (5 bases). The V gene lost 0 bases and the J gene lost 0 bases, with 11 bases spanning the gap. Germline CDR1 LGHNA, CDR2 YSLEER. The CDR3 extends over 16 amino acids. CDR3 amino acids: CASSQDSGGVNTEAFF. The CDR3 DNA reads as TGCGCCAGCAGCCAAGATTCGGGGGGAGTGAACACTGAAGCTTTCTTT.

This clone was picked up one time. The chain uses TRBV7-2 and TRBJ1-1; D is uncertain. V gave up 5 bases and J gave up 1 base, with 8 bases separating them. CDR1 and CDR2 from the germline V gene are SGHTA and FQGNSA. The CDR3 covers 13 residues. The CDR3 region has the DNA TGTGCCAGCAGCCAGCAGGAGAACACTGAAGCTTTCTTT. Its protein product is CASSQQENTEAFF.

This rearrangement joins TRBV28 to TRBJ1-4; TRBD1 matches 8 bases. This CDR3 spans 15 amino acids. With V trimmed by 7 bases and J by 0 bases, 4 bases remained unmatched. The V gene's germline CDR1 is MDHEN and CDR2 SYDVKM. In DNA, the CDR3 is TGTGCCAGCAAACAGGGGGGTACAACTAATGAAAAACTGTTTTTT. Its translation: CASKQGGTTNEKLFF.

This sequence joins TRBV11-2 and TRBJ1-2; 7 positions agree with TRBD1. With V trimmed by 5 bases and J by 3 bases, 3 bases remained unmatched. This CDR3 region has 13 residues. Per germline, CDR1 SGHAT and CDR2 FQNNGV. CDR3 region: CASSVGTDYGYTF. As DNA, the CDR3 is TGTGCCAGCAGCGTGGGGACAGACTATGGCTACACCTTC.

V usage is TRBV10-2 and J usage is TRBJ1-6, with a weak D call TRBD1 (5 bases). V was pared by 7 bases and J by 7 bases, with 14 bases between. The CDR3 spans 14 residues. CDR1 and CDR2 (germline): WSHSY, SAAADI. CDR3 amino acids: CASNFDRLNSPLHF. The CDR3 DNA follows: TGCGCCAGCAATTTCGACAGACTGAATTCACCCCTCCACTTT.

The chain combines TRBV6-2 or TRBV6-3 with TRBJ2-2; D is perhaps TRBD1 or TRBD2 (5 bases each). CDR3 length: 16 amino acids. Germline values: CDR1 MNHEY, CDR2 SVGEGT. Trimming left V 2 bases short and J 6 bases short, with 16 bases between. Written as DNA, the CDR3 is TGTGCCAGCAGTTACGAAAAGTTGAGGGGCTCCGGGGAGCTGTTTTTT. Translating it yields CASSYEKLRGSGELFF.

A few counts support this clone. V and J are TRBV10-3 and TRBJ2-1, with TRBD2 identical over 12 bases. Germline CDR1 and CDR2: ENHRY and SYGVKD. CDR3 length: 14 residues. The J segment lost 2 bases and the V segment lost 10 bases, leaving 3 bases of the junction unmatched. The CDR3 spells CATLAGGAYNEQFF. The CDR3 bases are TGTGCCACTCTAGCGGGAGGGGCCTACAATGAGCAGTTCTTC.

V usage is TRBV6-6 and J usage is TRBJ1-4, with TRBD1 matching over 7 bases. The V and J ends lost 5 bases and 8 bases, in that order; junction bases with no gene match: 11. The CDR3 runs to 15 residues. Looked up from germline, CDR1 is MNHNY and CDR2 is SVGAGI (reference sequence). Here the CDR3 reads CASSPNDRVGEKLFF. CDR3 in DNA: TGTGCCAGCAGTCCAAACGACAGGGTGGGAGAAAAACTGTTTTTT.

The rearrangement links TRBV19 to TRBJ1-2; 9 nucleotides match TRBD1. The junction had 15 bases not matched to a gene; V was cut back by 8 bases and J by 5 bases. The CDR3 covers 16 residues. From germline, CDR1 is LNHDA and CDR2 SQIVND (reference sequence). The CDR3 bases are TGTGCCAGTTACAACCCGTGGGACAGGGAAGAATATGGCTACACCTTC. Amino acid sequence: CASYNPWDREEYGYTF.

The genes are TRBV12-3 or TRBV12-4 and TRBJ2-7; D is possibly TRBD2 (6 bases). There are 12 residues in the CDR3. Trimming shortened V by 7 bases and J by 4 bases, and 11 bases separated the two germline ends. The CDR3 sequence is CASTSRGYEQYF. As DNA, the CDR3 is TGTGCCAGCACCTCGCGGGGATACGAGCAGTACTTC.

The chain employs TRBV2 and TRBJ1-2, with a possible D match to TRBD1 (6 bases). With 9 bases removed from V and 6 bases from J, the gap between germline ends came to 11 bases. The V gene's germline CDR1 is SNHLY and CDR2 FYNNEI. The CDR3 spans 11 residues. The CDR3 here is CAREGVDGYTF. The CDR3 coding sequence is TGTGCCAGAGAGGGGGTCGATGGCTACACCTTC.

V gene TRBV24-1 combines with J gene TRBJ1-2, with 7 bases that match TRBD1. With 4 bases clipped from V and 1 base from J, the junction kept 5 bases outside the gene matches. CDR3 size: 15 residues. Germline CDR1 and CDR2: KGHDR and SFDVKD. CDR3 region: CATSEWTGDNYGYTF. The CDR3 DNA is TGTGCCACCAGTGAATGGACAGGTGATAACTATGGCTACACCTTC.